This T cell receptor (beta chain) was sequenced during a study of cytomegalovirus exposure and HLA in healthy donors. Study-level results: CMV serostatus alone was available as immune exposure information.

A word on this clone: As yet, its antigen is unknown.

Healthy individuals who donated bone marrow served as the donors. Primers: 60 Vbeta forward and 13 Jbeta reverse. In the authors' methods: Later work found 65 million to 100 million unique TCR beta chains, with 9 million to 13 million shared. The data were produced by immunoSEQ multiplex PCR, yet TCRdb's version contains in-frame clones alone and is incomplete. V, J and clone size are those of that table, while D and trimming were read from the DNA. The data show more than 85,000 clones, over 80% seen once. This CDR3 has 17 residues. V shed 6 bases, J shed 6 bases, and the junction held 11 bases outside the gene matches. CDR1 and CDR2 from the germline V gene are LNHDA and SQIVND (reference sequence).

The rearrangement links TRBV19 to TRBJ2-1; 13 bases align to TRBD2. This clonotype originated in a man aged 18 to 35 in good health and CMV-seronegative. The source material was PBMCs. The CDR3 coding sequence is TGTGCCAGTAGGGATCGGGGACTAGCGGGGCCCGCCAATGAGCAGTTCTTC. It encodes CASRDRGLAGPANEQFF.